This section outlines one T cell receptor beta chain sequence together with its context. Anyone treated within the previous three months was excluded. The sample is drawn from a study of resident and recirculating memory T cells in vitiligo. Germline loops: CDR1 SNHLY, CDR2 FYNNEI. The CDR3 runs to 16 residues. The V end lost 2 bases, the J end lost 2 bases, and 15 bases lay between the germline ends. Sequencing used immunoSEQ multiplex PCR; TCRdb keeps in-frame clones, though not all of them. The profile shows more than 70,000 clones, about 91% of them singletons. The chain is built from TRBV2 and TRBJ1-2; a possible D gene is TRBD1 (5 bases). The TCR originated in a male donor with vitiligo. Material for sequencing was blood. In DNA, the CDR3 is TGTGCCAGCAGTGAATGGGGCCACAAACCCAACTATGGCTACACCTTC. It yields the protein CASSEWGHKPNYGYTF.